These T cell receptor beta chains were read from a single sample in a study of OX40 agonist ivuxolimab in advanced cancers. Sequencing used immunoSEQ multiplex PCR; TCRdb keeps in-frame clones, though not all of them. The sample comprises about 70,000 clones, around 90% of which are singletons, and 6% to 8% rests with the top ten. The sample here was CD4+ or CD8+ T cells sorted from blood, taken in a trial of the OX40 agonist ivuxolimab. Receptors were obtained from an adult with an advanced solid tumor such as melanoma, head and neck, liver or kidney cancer. Each CDR3 is given with its conserved first and last residue.

length | V | CDR3
19 | TRBV5-1 | CASSPQGLAGTRNQETQYF
14 | TRBV7-9 | CASSPGGIDYGYTF
13 | TRBV6-6 | CASSGGSFYEQYF
17 | TRBV9 | CASSVARTGGGQETQYF
14 | TRBV12-5 | CASGLGTGNNEQFF
14 | TRBV13 | CASSPRQFGETQYF
15 | TRBV4-1 | CASSLSQGSGNEQYF
12 | TRBV19 | CASRQEGYEQYF
14 | TRBV29-1 | CSVLPVQGAGEQYF
13 | TRBV29-1 | CSVEAWGSGEQYF
13 | TRBV11-2 | CASSEGAWDTQYF
17 | TRBV7-2 | CASSLERGLAALETQYF
16 | TRBV27 | CASSLFWGFGDYEQYF
15 | TRBV13 | CASSLNQGGDQPQHF
13 | TRBV9 | CASSPGTGQSLHF
14 | TRBV4-2 | CASSPEPGPGELFF
14 | TRBV9 | CASSVGTQTYEQYF
16 | TRBV19 | CASTLDLGDSNYGYTF
10 | TRBV29-1 | CSVDGTEAFF
13 | TRBV10-1 | CASSEWDGNGYTF
12 | TRBV5-6 | CASSLTGHTQYF
14 | TRBV4-1 | CASSQDPRYNEQFF
14 | TRBV6-6 | CASIVDSSYNEQFF
15 | TRBV19 | CASSDVRSINYGYTF
10 | TRBV29-1 | CSVVGETQYF
15 | TRBV18 | CASSPRAGFDTEAFF
14 | TRBV2 | CASSEGVLNTEAFF
16 | TRBV7-9 | CASSPPLGGGSYEQYF
12 | TRBV25-1 | CASATGAYEQYF
14 | TRBV27 | CASSLGAGSYEQYF
13 | TRBV5-6 | CASKGIHSYEQYF
13 | TRBV4-1 | CASSQEGTDTQYF
17 | TRBV4-3 | CASSPSVSGDGTDTQYF
13 | TRBV11-2 | CASSFGTYNEQFF
16 | TRBV25-1 | CASSEILGGFEDTQYF
16 | TRBV9 | CASSANRVMNTGELFF
16 | TRBV11-2 | CASSWAVTTEGTEAFF
16 | TRBV7-8 | CASSLPPGGSTDTQYF
16 | TRBV10-1 | CASSESWTGPTDTQYF
15 | TRBV4-1 | CASSQAGTSGYEQYF
13 | TRBV7-9 | CASRRDSNQPQHF
16 | TRBV5-4 | CASSYGWVERGAEQFF
15 | TRBV5-6 | CASSLGGAKNTEAFF
12 | TRBV10-3 | CAITLDGDGYTF
14 | TRBV29-1 | CSVELTDITDTQYF
15 | TRBV27 | CASSSSGTGYYEQYF
14 | TRBV6-5 | CASSYGEGGGGYTF
14 | TRBV7-9 | CASSFRWDTGELFF
16 | TRBV6-5 | CASSYSKDGLSYGYTF
14 | TRBV19 | CASSIFPGQYEQYF
15 | TRBV5-4 | CASSFQGQGNIEQYF